What follows are 17 T cell receptor beta chains derived from one specimen sequenced in a study of T-cell memory formation after mild COVID-19. MiXCR was run by TCRdb on the 5' RACE reads, yielding one entry per CDR3 protein. Of approximately 440,000 distinct CDR3 sequences in the sample, 20% were seen once. Sequencing input: PBMCs or a T cell subset sorted from them (not recorded which). The source is an adult woman who had mild COVID-19 (a few samples of this study predate the infection). Cell type and time point are not known.

The gene calls are TRBV18 and TRBJ2-7; perhaps TRBD2 as D (7 bases). V was shortened by 5 bases and J by 2 bases, with 10 bases between the two germline ends. Germline CDR1 and CDR2: KGHSH and LQKENI. The CDR3 has 13 amino acids. The CDR3 loop is CASSGGATYEQYF. CDR3 DNA: TGTGCCAGCTCAGGGGGGGCTACCTACGAGCAGTACTTC. The whole variable domain, remainder taken from reference TRBV18 and TRBJ2-7, is NAGVMQNPRHLVRRRGQEARLRCSPMKGHSHVYWYRQLPEEGLKFMVYLQKENIIDESGMPKERFSAEFPKEGPSILRIQQVVRGDSAAYFCASSGGATYEQYFGPGTRLTVT.

The genes are TRBV4-1 and TRBJ1-2; no clear D gene. The CDR3 sequence is 13 residues long. Per the germline V gene, CDR1 is MGHRA and CDR2 is YSYEKL. The V gene lost 3 bases and the J gene lost 1 base, with 6 bases spanning the gap. The DNA for the CDR3 is TGCGCCAGCAGCCAGGGGATTAACTATGGCTACACCTTC. Translating gives CASSQGINYGYTF.

The V gene is TRBV15, the J gene TRBJ1-5, with D unclear. The CDR3 is 12 amino acids. Trimming shortened V by 0 bases and J by 4 bases, and 1 base separated the two germline ends. Germline V gene lookup returns CDR1 LNHNV and CDR2 YYDKDF (reference sequence). The CDR3 DNA reads as TGTGCCACCAGCAGAGAAAATCAGCCCCAGCATTTT. Protein product: CATSRENQPQHF.

This CDR3 is CASNLVARSSQPQHF. Written as DNA, the CDR3 is TGTGCCAGTAACCTCGTGGCCAGGTCCAGTCAGCCCCAGCATTTT. The V and J genes are TRBV19 and TRBJ1-5; D remains ambiguous. V was pared by 7 bases and J by 6 bases, with 19 bases between. This CDR3 is 15 amino acids long. Per the germline V gene, CDR1 is LNHDA and CDR2 is SQIVND (reference sequence).

The genes are TRBV7-4 and TRBJ1-2, with a possible D match to TRBD1 (6 bases). Germline V gives CDR1 SGHVT, CDR2 SQSDAQ. Between the trimmed V and J ends, which lost 10 bases and 6 bases, there was a span of 15 bases. There are 12 residues in the CDR3. As DNA, the CDR3 is TGTGCCAAATCCCTACAGGGACATGGCTACACCTTC. Residues: CAKSLQGHGYTF.

The genes are TRBV25-1 and TRBJ1-1; no clear D. CDR1 is MGHDK, CDR2 SYGVNS, per germline. The CDR3 has 13 residues. The V gene lost 5 bases and the J gene lost 8 bases, with 15 bases spanning the gap. CDR3 region: CASSFGASGEAFF. CDR3 nucleotides: TGTGCCAGCAGTTTCGGCGCCTCTGGCGAAGCTTTCTTT.

This clonotype was seen ten or more times. The CDR3 region is CASSLAGGMAKNIQYF. The CDR3 DNA reads TGTGCCAGCAGCCTCGCGGGAGGGATGGCCAAAAACATTCAGTACTTC. This chain uses TRBV12-3 or TRBV12-4 with TRBJ2-4; TRBD2 aligns across 9 bases. V was pared by 6 bases and J by 1 base, with 7 bases of the junction left unmatched. CDR3 length: 16 residues.

This clonotype came up a few times. V usage is TRBV6-2 or TRBV6-3 and J usage is TRBJ2-7; 9 bases agree with TRBD1. Germline assignment: CDR1 MNHEY and CDR2 SVGEGT. The junction had 8 bases not matched to a gene; V was cut back by 0 bases and J by 5 bases. The CDR3 has 16 amino acids. As DNA, the CDR3 is TGTGCCAGCAGTTACTCTTGGGGACAGGGCACGGACGAGCAGTACTTC. Its translation: CASSYSWGQGTDEQYF.

V is TRBV3-1 and J is TRBJ2-3; TRBD1 is a possible D gene (6 bases). The CDR3 spans 14 residues. The ends were cut back, 0 bases at V and 9 bases at J, with 13 bases in the middle. Germline V gives CDR1 LGHDT, CDR2 YNNKEL (reference sequence). The CDR3 loop is CASSQDPGVETQYF. The CDR3 coding sequence is TGTGCCAGCAGCCAAGATCCAGGGGTGGAGACGCAGTATTTT.

This clonotype was picked up a small number of times. This chain uses TRBV7-2 with TRBJ2-6; D is uncertain. Germline-derived CDR1 and CDR2 are SGHTA and FQGNSA. The CDR3 loop spans 15 amino acids. The V and J ends lost 5 bases and 1 base respectively, with 9 bases between them. CDR3 sequence: CASSAHSSGANVLTF. As DNA, the CDR3 is TGTGCCAGCAGCGCGCACTCATCTGGGGCCAACGTCCTGACTTTC.

The sample holds a few counts of this clonotype. J is TRBJ1-1 and V is TRBV15; D not certain. The V gene's germline CDR1 is LNHNV and CDR2 YYDKDF (reference sequence). Trimming pared 3 bases from V and 0 bases from J, leaving 5 bases between. This CDR3 region has 13 residues. The CDR3 sequence is CATSSSVNTEAFF. CDR3 coding DNA: TGTGCCACCAGCAGTTCCGTGAACACTGAAGCTTTCTTT.

This clonotype was seen a few times. Here the CDR3 DNA reads TGTGCCAGCAGCCTTCAGGAAAACTATGGCTACACCTTC. It translates to CASSLQENYGYTF. The gene calls are TRBV7-9 and TRBJ1-2; no definite D call. Germline lookup yields CDR1 SEHNR and CDR2 FQNEAQ (reference sequence). This CDR3 spans 13 amino acids. Trimming pared 5 bases from V and 2 bases from J, leaving 9 bases between.

A word on this clonotype: One end of the junction does not line up with germline, which may come from a read error. This sequence joins TRBV6-2 or TRBV6-3 and TRBJ2-1; D tentatively reads TRBD1 or TRBD2 (5 bases each). Germline assignment: CDR1 MNHEY and CDR2 SVGEGT. The CDR3 is made up of 12 amino acids. The CDR3 region has the DNA TGTGCCAGCAGACGGGACCAAGATTGGGTCCTATTC. Residues: CASRRDQDWVLF.

In this sample, this clonotype turned up a few times. The chain is built from TRBV7-9 and TRBJ2-5, with 12 bases aligning to TRBD2. This CDR3 contains 14 residues. V lost 7 bases to trimming and J lost 5 bases; unmatched junction nucleotides: 5. Germline V lookup: CDR1 SEHNR, CDR2 FQNEAQ (reference sequence). This CDR3 is CASTLAGGLETQYF. The CDR3 DNA is TGTGCCAGCACGCTAGCGGGAGGGCTGGAGACCCAGTACTTC. The whole variable domain, filled in from reference TRBV7-9 and TRBJ2-5, reads DTGVSQNPRHKITKRGQNVTFRCDPISEHNRLYWYRQTLGQGPEFLTYFQNEAQLEKSRLLSDRFSAERPKGSFSTLEIQRTEQGDSAMYLCASTLAGGLETQYFGPGTRLLVL.

This chain joins TRBV4-3 and TRBJ2-7; D is unresolved. Germline CDR1 is LGHNA and CDR2 is YSLEER. This CDR3 region has 15 residues. With 4 bases removed from V and 4 bases from J, the gap between germline ends came to 17 bases. CDR3 region: CASSPRTTQVYEQYF. The CDR3 coding sequence is TGCGCCAGCAGCCCAAGAACTACTCAGGTTTACGAGCAGTACTTC.

The chain has TRBV7-9 and TRBJ1-2, with D hard to call. Germline values: CDR1 SEHNR, CDR2 FQNEAQ (reference sequence). The CDR3 length is 14 residues. Trimming removed 6 bases from V and 2 bases from J, with 13 bases in between. CDR3 protein: CASSPGRLNYGYTF. CDR3 DNA sequence: TGTGCCAGCAGTCCCGGACGCCTAAACTATGGCTACACCTTC. The full variable domain, its missing parts supplied by reference TRBV7-9 and TRBJ1-2, is DTGVSQNPRHKITKRGQNVTFRCDPISEHNRLYWYRQTLGQGPEFLTYFQNEAQLEKSRLLSDRFSAERPKGSFSTLEIQRTEQGDSAMYLCASSPGRLNYGYTFGSGTRLTVV.

The chain has TRBV12-3 or TRBV12-4 and TRBJ1-5; tentative D call: TRBD1 (6 bases). The CDR3 spans 14 residues. The V gene lost 5 bases and the J gene lost 13 bases, with 21 bases spanning the gap. In DNA, the CDR3 is TGTGCCAGCAGTCCCGGGACACTGGAATCATGGCAGCATTTT. It yields the protein CASSPGTLESWQHF.